The T cell receptor (beta chain) under discussion was sequenced for a study of blood T cell repertoires in COVID-19. Study background: Sample material is recorded as cDNA or gDNA derived from T cells, B-cell-depleted T cells, or PBMCs.

From germline, CDR1 is ENHRY and CDR2 SYGVKD. The CDR3 spans 14 residues. V lost 11 bases to trimming and J lost 4 bases; unmatched junction nucleotides: 12. This clone was observed once. Original processing methods: Estimation of nucleated cell counts relied on the amplification of reference gene primers. The repertoire was sequenced with immunoSEQ multiplex PCR; TCRdb's copy has only in-frame clones and lacks some. V, J and clone size reflect that table, while D and trimming were determined from the DNA. The sample yields over 150,000 clones, about 88% seen once. The specimen sequenced was peripheral blood. The TCR was taken from a man between 50 and 59 years old with COVID-19, enrolled during active disease. This rearrangement joins TRBV10-3 to TRBJ2-3; 7 bases agree with TRBD2. CDR3 in amino acids: CAAAGREEADTQYF. The CDR3 nucleotides are TGTGCCGCAGCGGGGAGGGAAGAAGCAGATACGCAGTATTTT.